The 25 T cell receptor beta chains below all came from one sample that was sequenced in a study of human T cells and chemical hapten exposure. One entry per CDR3 protein, called by TCRdb with MiXCR from the RACE reads. The sample includes 28,000 or so distinct CDR3 sequences, around 6% of them seen just once. Time point described: patch test 3, about 24 weeks after DPC sensitization. Documented treatment: therapeutic diphenylcyclopropenone sensitization with weekly scalp DPC. The sequencing used whole blood, collected in connection with sensitization to the hapten diphenylcyclopropenone (DPC). The receptors come from a man aged 25-45 years with alopecia areata. Some clones in this sample may be carry-over from other donors' samples.

The J gene is TRBJ2-1, the V gene TRBV12-3 or TRBV12-4; unclear D gene. The CDR3 runs to 10 residues. Trimming took off 5 bases at V and 5 bases at J, with 1 base between the two ends. CDR3 residues: CASSNNEQFF. As DNA, the CDR3 is TGTGCCAGCAGTAACAATGAGCAGTTCTTC.

Points on this clonotype: Just one base apart from a much larger clone, this may be a read error. V usage is TRBV29-1 and J usage is TRBJ1-1; D gene uncertain. Germline CDR1 and CDR2: SQVTM and ANQGSEA. There are 13 residues in the CDR3. Deletions cut 3 bases from V and 5 bases from J, with 13 bases between. The CDR3, as DNA: TGCAGCGTTGATGCGAGTTTTAGGACTGAAGCTTTCTTT. It encodes CSVDASFRTEAFF.

This clonotype has a count of ten or more. V is TRBV20-1 and J is TRBJ2-1; 7 positions agree with TRBD2. The CDR3 consists of 15 residues. The germline V gene encodes CDR1 DFQATT and CDR2 SNEGSKA (reference sequence). The J segment lost 0 bases and the V segment lost 6 bases, leaving 8 bases of the junction unmatched. The CDR3 region has the DNA TGCAGTGCGCCACGGGACTACAACTCCTACAATGAGCAGTTCTTC. It codes for CSAPRDYNSYNEQFF.

This clonotype appeared many times. The chain carries TRBV20-1 and TRBJ2-1; possible D gene TRBD1, 6 bases. CDR3 length equals 14 residues. Trimming shortened V by 3 bases and J by 4 bases, and 13 bases separated the two germline ends. Looked up from germline, CDR1 is DFQATT and CDR2 is SNEGSKA (reference sequence). This chain's CDR3 is CSASSNRVYNEQFF. DNA for the CDR3: TGCAGTGCTAGTTCAAACAGGGTGTACAATGAGCAGTTCTTC.

Many counts were recorded for this clonotype. The chain employs TRBV12-3 or TRBV12-4 and TRBJ1-1; D remains unclear. With 6 bases removed from V and 4 bases from J, the gap between germline ends came to 9 bases. This CDR3 spans 12 amino acids. The CDR3 nucleotides read TGTGCCAGCAGAATTACGGGCACTGAAGCTTTCTTT. It encodes CASRITGTEAFF.

Ten or more counts support this clonotype. The chain carries TRBV7-2 and TRBJ1-1; D call uncertain. V lost 3 bases and J 3 bases, leaving 17 bases between the germline ends. CDR3 size: 16 residues. The germline gives CDR1 SGHTA, CDR2 FQGNSA. Here the CDR3 reads CASSLLGRARDTEAFF. The DNA of the CDR3 is TGTGCCAGCAGCTTGCTCGGTCGCGCTAGAGACACTGAAGCTTTCTTT. The complete variable domain, with remaining parts taken from reference TRBV7-2 and TRBJ1-1, reads GAGVSQSPSNKVTEKGKDVELRCDPISGHTALYWYRQSLGQGLEFLIYFQGNSAPDKSGLPSDRFSAERTGGSVSTLTIQRTQQEDSAVYLCASSLLGRARDTEAFFGQGTRLTVV.

This clonotype has ten or more counts. CDR3 residues: CASSPPAGLTYEQYF. The CDR3 region has the DNA TGTGCCAGCAGCCCTCCAGCGGGTCTCACCTACGAGCAGTACTTC. The chain employs TRBV7-2 and TRBJ2-7; TRBD2 is a possible D gene (6 bases). The CDR3 spans 15 residues. Germline lookup yields CDR1 SGHTA and CDR2 FQGNSA. The V end lost 5 bases, the J end lost 2 bases, and 16 bases lay between the germline ends.

This clonotype was observed many times. The chain combines TRBV3-1 with TRBJ2-3; TRBD1 might be the D (6 bases). The germline V and J ends were trimmed by 3 bases and 2 bases, with 9 bases remaining between them. CDR3 size: 14 residues. The germline V gene has CDR1 LGHDT and CDR2 YNNKEL (reference sequence). CDR3 coding DNA: TGTGCCAGCAGCCAGGGGGCGGACACAGATACGCAGTATTTT. Translation gives CASSQGADTDTQYF.

Ten or more counts support this clonotype. This chain joins TRBV29-1 and TRBJ1-4, with D possibly TRBD1 on 5 matching bases. The CDR3 runs to 13 residues. V was cut by 7 bases and J by 4 bases, with 13 bases left in between. Germline-derived CDR1 and CDR2 are SQVTM and ANQGSEA. The CDR3 spells CSAGGGGNEKLFF. The CDR3, as DNA: TGCAGCGCTGGGGGAGGAGGTAATGAAAAACTGTTTTTT.

In its sample, this clonotype was seen a few times. V and J are TRBV6-2 or TRBV6-3 and TRBJ2-1; D tentatively reads TRBD1 or TRBD2 (5 bases each). Germline CDR1 MNHEY, CDR2 SVGEGT. The CDR3 covers 13 residues. V was cut by 2 bases and J by 9 bases, with 11 bases left in between. CDR3: CASSYPVGTEQFF. The CDR3 nucleotides read TGTGCCAGCAGTTACCCGGTCGGGACTGAGCAGTTCTTC.

At least ten counts were recorded for this clonotype. The chain carries TRBV5-1 and TRBJ1-3; 7 bases align to TRBD1. The CDR3 consists of 16 residues. Trimming took 0 bases from V and 0 from J; bases not matched to a gene: 3. The germline CDR1 and CDR2 sequences are SGHRS and YFSETQ. The CDR3 DNA reads TGCGCCAGCAGCTTGGGACAGGGCAGCTCTGGAAACACCATATATTTT. This encodes CASSLGQGSSGNTIYF. The full variable domain, its missing parts supplied by reference TRBV5-1 and TRBJ1-3, is KAGVTQTPRYLIKTRGQQVTLSCSPISGHRSVSWYQQTPGQGLQFLFEYFSETQRNKGNFPGRFSGRQFSNSRSEMNVSTLELGDSALYLCASSLGQGSSGNTIYFGEGSWLTVV.

In its sample, this clonotype was seen many times. This chain joins TRBV29-1 and TRBJ2-7, with 9 bases fitting TRBD1. The CDR3 spans 14 residues. V was clipped by 4 bases and J by 5 bases; unmatched bases: 9. Germline V gene data show CDR1 as SQVTM and CDR2 as ANQGSEA. CDR3 amino acids: CSVALGQGDHEQYF. The CDR3, as DNA: TGCAGCGTTGCCCTGGGACAGGGAGATCACGAGCAGTACTTC.

This clonotype was observed at least ten times. V gene TRBV27 combines with J gene TRBJ2-3, with 12 positions matching TRBD2. In germline, CDR1 is MNHEY, CDR2 SMNVEV (reference sequence). V dropped 2 bases and J dropped 4; count of bases not matched to a gene: 10. This CDR3 has 18 amino acids. CDR3 residues: CASSLRGLAGGPPDTQYF. Written as DNA, the CDR3 is TGTGCCAGCAGTTTAAGGGGCCTAGCGGGGGGGCCCCCAGATACGCAGTATTTT.

In this sample, this clonotype turned up many times. This chain uses TRBV7-6 with TRBJ2-3, with 15 bases matching TRBD2. The V gene's germline CDR1 is SGHVS and CDR2 FNYEAQ. The CDR3 is 22 amino acids. V shed 2 bases, J shed 0 bases, and the junction held 15 bases outside the gene matches. As DNA, the CDR3 is TGTGCCAGCAGCTTAACTCTAAATACCGGGACTAGCGGGAGGTTTAGCACAGATACGCAGTATTTT. This encodes CASSLTLNTGTSGRFSTDTQYF.

This clonotype was detected many times. The chain is built from TRBV7-2 and TRBJ2-1; no definite D call. V was clipped by 1 base and J by 7 bases, with 8 bases between them. CDR1 and CDR2 (germline): SGHTA, FQGNSA. The CDR3 totals 13 residues. CDR3 in DNA: TGTGCCAGCAGCTTAGAAGGGTGGAATGAGCAGTTCTTC. Encoded protein: CASSLEGWNEQFF.

This clonotype was counted ten times or more. The V and J genes are TRBV2 and TRBJ2-7; no clear D gene. CDR1 is SNHLY, CDR2 FYNNEI, per germline. This CDR3 comprises 14 residues. V was pared by 1 base and J by 1 base, with 8 bases between. The CDR3 region has the DNA TGTGCCAGCAGTGAAGTAGTCAGGTCCTACGAGCAGTACTTC. Amino acids: CASSEVVRSYEQYF.

This clonotype was seen many times. DNA of the CDR3: TGTGCCAGCAGGGACCGGAGAAACACCGGGGAGCTGTTTTTT. This translates into CASRDRRNTGELFF. This chain links TRBV6-5 with TRBJ2-2; no clear D gene. Trimming stripped 6 bases from V and 2 bases from J, with 10 bases between. CDR3 size: 14 residues. Germline CDR1 MNHEY, CDR2 SVGAGI.

In its sample, this clonotype was seen many times. The chain combines TRBV3-1 with TRBJ2-7, with TRBD2 identical over 13 bases. Germline V gene data show CDR1 as LGHDT and CDR2 as YNNKEL (reference sequence). V trimming: 2 bases; J trimming: 6 bases; junction bases outside the gene matches: 7. The CDR3 covers 16 residues. The CDR3 nucleotides are TGTGCCAGCAGCCAACACCGGACTAGCGGGAGTAGCGAGCAGTACTTC. Its translation: CASSQHRTSGSSEQYF.

This clonotype was seen ten or more times. This sequence joins TRBV18 and TRBJ1-1; a possible D gene is TRBD1 (5 bases). The length of the CDR3 is 15 residues. Germline V gene sequence: CDR1 KGHSH, CDR2 LQKENI. The ends were cut back, 6 bases at V and 1 base at J, with 15 bases in the middle. In DNA, the CDR3 is TGTGCCAGCTCGTCCGGACAAATCTCGAACACTGAAGCTTTCTTT. Its protein is CASSSGQISNTEAFF.

This clonotype was seen at least ten times. This chain uses TRBV4-1 with TRBJ2-7; 7 nucleotides line up with TRBD2. Looked up from germline, CDR1 is MGHRA and CDR2 is YSYEKL. The V gene end was trimmed by 0 bases and the J gene end by 4 bases; junction bases not matched to a gene: 15. The CDR3 runs 18 residues. Here the CDR3 DNA reads TGCGCCAGCAGCCAAGAAGAGCGCGGGAGCGCCGTCGCGTACGAGCAGTACTTC. Its protein product is CASSQEERGSAVAYEQYF.

At least ten counts were recorded for this clonotype. The chain has TRBV4-3 and TRBJ1-4; no clear D gene. This CDR3 is built from 14 residues. Looked up from germline, CDR1 is LGHNA and CDR2 is YSLEER. Trimming removed 3 bases at V and 3 bases at J, with 8 bases between. The CDR3 DNA follows: TGCGCCAGCAGCCAGGGGTTGGCTAATGAAAAACTGTTTTTT. Translated: CASSQGLANEKLFF.

This clonotype has a count of ten or more. V gene TRBV6-6 combines with J gene TRBJ1-5; D might be TRBD1 (6 bases). Trimming pared 5 bases from V and 3 bases from J, leaving 8 bases between. CDR1 and CDR2 from the germline V gene are MNHNY and SVGAGI (reference sequence). The CDR3 length is 13 residues. The CDR3 DNA is TGTGCCAGCAGTAGGGGGAACAATCAGCCCCAGCATTTT. Translation: CASSRGNNQPQHF.

This clonotype was seen repeatedly, ten times or more. The chain links TRBV10-1 to TRBJ2-2; D gene uncertain. The CDR3 spans 12 residues. V lost 8 bases to trimming and J lost 2 bases, with 6 bases between them. Per germline, CDR1 WNHNN and CDR2 SYGVQD (reference sequence). DNA of the CDR3: TGCGCCAGCGCCTCTAACACCGGGGAGCTGTTTTTT. This codes for CASASNTGELFF.

The sample holds many counts of this clonotype. The chain employs TRBV20-1 and TRBJ2-7; TRBD1 matches at 8 bases. There are 12 residues in the CDR3. V lost 6 bases and J lost 0; bases outside the gene matches: 1. CDR1 and CDR2 (germline): DFQATT, SNEGSKA (reference sequence). CDR3 amino acids: CSAGTGSYEQYF. The DNA for the CDR3 is TGCAGTGCCGGGACAGGCTCCTACGAGCAGTACTTC.

This clonotype was counted at least ten times. This sequence joins TRBV3-1 and TRBJ1-5; tentative D call: TRBD1 (5 bases). The germline V and J ends were trimmed by 1 base and 6 bases, with 7 bases remaining between them. Germline loops: CDR1 LGHDT, CDR2 YNNKEL (reference sequence). There are 13 residues in the CDR3. CDR3 DNA sequence: TGTGCCAGCAGCCAAGGGGGGATTCAGCCCCAGCATTTT. Its translation is CASSQGGIQPQHF.